Presented here are 16 T cell receptor beta chains from one specimen sequenced in a study of shared clonotypes between healthy human individuals (dated by TCRdb to about 2020). The library was made by the immunoSEQ multiplex PCR assay. The clones in this table, taken by TCRdb from immuneACCESS, are in-frame only. Not every clone is retained; where verified, under half of the shortfall comes from an unresolved V gene, and the cause of the rest is unknown. This sample gives a few million clones in total; around 95% of them show up just once. Over 0.1% of the sample is taken by the ten largest. Sequencing used naive CD4+ T cells sorted from blood. The sample's cell subset or site, from its label and the paper: CD45RA+ positively selected. The source is a man aged 18-30 years in good health.

V and J are TRBV30 and TRBJ2-2; D might be TRBD1 (6 bases). This CDR3 has 13 amino acids. Germline V CDR1 and CDR2: GTSNPN, SVGIG (reference sequence). The ends were cut back, 1 base at V and 7 bases at J, with 10 bases in the middle. The CDR3 here is CAWSDRANGELFF. CDR3 bases: TGTGCCTGGAGTGACAGGGCAAACGGGGAGCTGTTTTTT.

This chain uses TRBV19 with TRBJ2-5, with D perhaps assigned TRBD1 or TRBD2 (5 bases each). The CDR3 runs 14 residues. Trimming left V 7 bases short and J 4 bases short, with 16 bases between. The germline V gene has CDR1 LNHDA and CDR2 SQIVND (reference sequence). The CDR3 is CASNDGQRGETQYF. In DNA form, the CDR3 reads TGTGCCAGTAATGACGGGCAGAGGGGAGAGACCCAGTACTTC.

This clone was observed a single time. The V gene is TRBV6-6, the J gene TRBJ1-3; D possibly corresponds to TRBD1 (6 bases). This CDR3 spans 16 amino acids. Trimming shortened V by 7 bases and J by 2 bases, and 18 bases separated the two germline ends. The germline V gene encodes CDR1 MNHNY and CDR2 SVGAGI (reference sequence). CDR3 sequence reads: CASTYGGGVAGNTIYF. Written as DNA, the CDR3 is TGTGCCAGCACCTACGGCGGGGGCGTCGCTGGAAACACCATATATTTT.

In its sample, this clone was seen once. The germline gene is not matched at one end of the junction; a read error may be the cause. The J gene is TRBJ2-7, the V gene TRBV7-8; 12 nucleotides align to TRBD2. Germline CDR1 is SGHVS and CDR2 is FQNEAQ. The CDR3 spans 17 residues. CDR3 DNA sequence: TGTGCCAGCAGCCTAGCACGGACTAGCGGGACCCCCTACGAGCAGTACTTC. It specifies CASSLARTSGTPYEQYF.

The chain recombines TRBV18 with TRBJ1-1; 8 bases are a match to TRBD1. Germline values: CDR1 KGHSH, CDR2 LQKENI. CDR3 length: 15 residues. V lost 3 bases, J lost 2 bases, and 5 bases stayed unmatched. The CDR3 DNA follows: TGTGCCAGCTCACCCCCGGGACAGGCTAACACTGAAGCTTTCTTT. This encodes CASSPPGQANTEAFF.

The genes are TRBV29-1 and TRBJ2-1, with TRBD1 matching 8 bases. Germline V gene data show CDR1 as SQVTM and CDR2 as ANQGSEA. Trimming cost V 2 bases and J 4 bases; bases outside gene matches: 7. The CDR3 consists of 15 residues. The CDR3 reads CSVEPRDRPYNEQFF. Here the CDR3 DNA reads TGCAGCGTTGAACCCCGGGACAGGCCTTACAATGAGCAGTTCTTC.

The rearrangement uses TRBV2 and TRBJ2-1; 7 nucleotides agree with TRBD2. Germline lookup yields CDR1 SNHLY and CDR2 FYNNEI. V trimming: 5 bases; J trimming: 7 bases; junction bases outside the gene matches: 5. The CDR3 extends over 13 amino acids. CDR3 residues: CASSLAGVNEQFF. CDR3 sequence (DNA): TGTGCCAGCAGTCTCGCGGGAGTAAATGAGCAGTTCTTC.

The gene calls are TRBV7-2 and TRBJ2-7, with D tentatively TRBD2 (5 bases). The CDR3 has 13 amino acids. V lost 3 bases, J lost 4 bases, and 10 bases lay in between. Germline CDR1 and CDR2: SGHTA and FQGNSA. The DNA for the CDR3 is TGTGCCAGCAGCTTGATCAGAGGGTACGAGCAGTACTTC. Protein product: CASSLIRGYEQYF.

The chain has TRBV10-1 and TRBJ2-7; D is unclear. V lost 1 base and J lost 6, with 10 bases in between. CDR1 is WNHNN, CDR2 SYGVQD, per germline (reference sequence). CDR3 size: 13 residues. This chain's CDR3 is CASSELSSGEQYF. The DNA of the CDR3 is TGCGCCAGCAGTGAGTTGAGTTCCGGCGAGCAGTACTTC.

The chain recombines TRBV6-6 with TRBJ1-4; D perhaps matches TRBD1 (6 bases). CDR3 length equals 15 residues. Germline CDR1 and CDR2: MNHNY and SVGAGI (reference sequence). Trimming took 2 bases from V and 2 from J, leaving 9 bases between them. CDR3 residues: CASSYDGGTNEKLFF. The DNA of the CDR3 is TGTGCCAGCAGTTACGATGGGGGCACTAATGAAAAACTGTTTTTT.

This chain joins TRBV6-1 and TRBJ1-1; TRBD1 agrees at 7 bases. CDR1 is MNHNS, CDR2 SASEGT, per germline. The CDR3 extends over 11 amino acids. After removal of 10 bases from V and 12 bases from J, the junction contained 11 bases not matched to a gene. CDR3 sequence reads: CATMSTGRTFF. As DNA, the CDR3 is TGTGCCACAATGTCGACAGGGCGGACTTTCTTT.

V and J are TRBV5-1 and TRBJ2-5, with 8 bases matching TRBD1. The CDR3 spans 14 residues. J was trimmed by 5 bases and V by 6 bases; bases with no gene match: 9. Germline V gene lookup returns CDR1 SGHRS and CDR2 YFSETQ. CDR3 in amino acids: CASTNRGVLETQYF. CDR3 DNA sequence: TGCGCCAGCACTAACAGGGGGGTCCTTGAGACCCAGTACTTC.

This chain connects TRBV7-9 to TRBJ1-1; no clear D. V lost 1 base to trimming and J lost 2 bases, with 5 bases between them. The V gene's germline CDR1 is SEHNR and CDR2 FQNEAQ (reference sequence). This CDR3 is 13 amino acids long. The CDR3 reads CASSLDANTEAFF. The CDR3 DNA follows: TGTGCCAGCAGCTTAGATGCCAACACTGAAGCTTTCTTT.

This clone was observed a single time. The J gene is TRBJ2-1, the V gene TRBV9; D gene unclear. The V end lost 0 bases, the J end lost 4 bases, and 14 bases lay between the germline ends. The CDR3 is 16 amino acids. The germline gives CDR1 SGDLS, CDR2 YYNGEE. DNA for the CDR3: TGTGCCAGCAGCGTAGACCCTATCGGGTCGTACAATGAGCAGTTCTTC. Encoded protein: CASSVDPIGSYNEQFF.

The chain combines TRBV18 with TRBJ2-7; 8 bases match TRBD1. CDR1 and CDR2 (germline): KGHSH, LQKENI. The CDR3 has 14 residues. The ends lost 3 bases at V and 6 bases at J; junction bases unmatched: 7. The CDR3 spells CASSPGQAEREQYF. The CDR3, as DNA: TGTGCCAGCTCACCGGGACAGGCCGAGCGCGAGCAGTACTTC.

Comment on this clone: Other nucleotide sequences in the sample specify the same CDR3. The chain has TRBV7-9 and TRBJ2-5; a possible D gene is TRBD1 (5 bases). Trimming pared 2 bases from V and 3 bases from J, leaving 7 bases between. The CDR3 is made up of 13 amino acids. Germline V gives CDR1 SEHNR, CDR2 FQNEAQ (reference sequence). CDR3 sequence: CASSLTGKETQYF. The DNA for the CDR3 is TGTGCCAGCAGCTTAACAGGAAAAGAGACCCAGTACTTC.